One and the same sample provided the 32 T cell receptor beta chains below, sequenced in a study of naive and memory T cell subsets. Study-wide points: Naive repertoires, especially CD8, held a few larger clonotypes, possibly memory cells re-expressing CD45RA.

The antigens of these receptors remain unknown. An equimolar mix of two oligonucleotides served as the beta constant-region primer for TRBC1 and TRBC2. The ligated cDNA underwent four PCR rounds using SP2 and nested alpha and beta constant-region primers. Using its own MiXCR run on the UMI-ligation and nested PCR reads, TCRdb lists one record per CDR3 protein. The data hold more than 120,000 distinct CDR3 sequences, with more than 15% observed a single time. The source material was naive CD8+ T cells from blood. These receptors all come from a human donor in good health.

V and J are TRBV4-3 and TRBJ1-1; D perhaps matches TRBD1 (5 bases). The CDR3 totals 15 residues. Trimming stripped 0 bases from V and 5 bases from J, with 13 bases between. The V gene's germline CDR1 is LGHNA and CDR2 YSLEER. The CDR3 is CASSQDSGPGTEAFF. Here the CDR3 DNA reads TGCGCCAGCAGCCAAGATTCGGGGCCGGGTACTGAAGCTTTCTTT.

In this sample, this clonotype turned up a few times. The CDR3 protein is CASSYGGSTYEQYF. CDR3 nucleotide sequence: TGTGCCAGCAGTTACGGGGGTTCGACCTACGAGCAGTACTTC. This chain uses TRBV6-5 with TRBJ2-7, with D perhaps TRBD1 or TRBD2 (5 bases each). There are 14 residues in the CDR3. The V and J ends lost 2 bases and 2 bases respectively, with 10 bases between them. Looked up from germline, CDR1 is MNHEY and CDR2 is SVGAGI.

There are a few counts of this clonotype. The chain recombines TRBV4-2 with TRBJ2-7, with TRBD2 identical over 11 bases. Germline V CDR1 and CDR2: LGHNA, YNFKEQ. V was pared by 1 base and J by 1 base, with 6 bases of the junction left unmatched. This CDR3 comprises 17 residues. The CDR3 DNA follows: TGTGCCAGCAGCCAAGTCGCACTAGCGGGAGATTCCTACGAGCAGTACTTC. Translated, it gives CASSQVALAGDSYEQYF.

This clonotype was picked up many times. Here the CDR3 DNA reads TGTGCCAGCAGTTTCCAGGCCGAGGGAGGGAATGAGCAGTTCTTC. Translation gives CASSFQAEGGNEQFF. V usage is TRBV6-6 and J usage is TRBJ2-1; 7 bases align to TRBD2. Germline trimming cut 4 bases from V and 7 bases from J; bases unmatched to any gene: 10. CDR1 is MNHNY and CDR2 is SVGAGI in the germline V gene (reference sequence). The CDR3 length is 15 residues.

This sequence joins TRBV7-9 and TRBJ1-2; D is possibly TRBD1 (6 bases). Trimming took off 5 bases at V and 3 bases at J, with 10 bases between the two ends. CDR3 length: 13 amino acids. CDR1 SEHNR and CDR2 FQNEAQ come from the germline V gene (reference sequence). CDR3 protein: CASSEQGDYGYTF. DNA for the CDR3: TGTGCCAGCAGCGAACAGGGTGACTATGGCTACACCTTC.

The J gene is TRBJ2-1, the V gene TRBV7-9, with a possible D match to TRBD1 (5 bases). CDR3 length equals 12 residues. Trimming pared 5 bases from V and 5 bases from J, leaving 7 bases between. CDR1 and CDR2 from the germline V gene are SEHNR and FQNEAQ (reference sequence). CDR3 bases: TGTGCCAGCAGCCGACAGAACAATGAGCAGTTCTTC. Its protein is CASSRQNNEQFF.

The V and J genes are TRBV19 and TRBJ2-1; 12 bases align to TRBD2. The CDR3 has 17 amino acids. Trimming took 0 bases from V and 3 from J; bases not matched to a gene: 3. Germline CDR1 is LNHDA and CDR2 is SQIVND (reference sequence). CDR3 nucleotides: TGTGCCAGTAGTATAGAACTAGCGGGAGGATTCTACAATGAGCAGTTCTTC. Translating gives CASSIELAGGFYNEQFF.

This clonotype turned up a few times. The gene calls are TRBV30 and TRBJ2-2; possibly TRBD1 or TRBD2 for D (6 bases each). The CDR3 has 14 amino acids. The V and J ends lost 4 bases and 6 bases respectively, with 15 bases between them. The V gene's germline CDR1 is GTSNPN and CDR2 SVGIG (reference sequence). CDR3 DNA: TGTGCCTGGATTGGGGGGCAGGGTGCCGGGGAGCTGTTTTTT. This gives the protein CAWIGGQGAGELFF.

The chain carries TRBV12-3 or TRBV12-4 and TRBJ2-1, with 10 bases that match TRBD1. The CDR3 sequence is 14 residues long. J gave up 8 bases and V 5 bases, and 6 bases lay outside the gene matches. The CDR3 nucleotides are TGTGCCAGCAGTGGGACAGGGGAGTTGGATGAGCAGTTCTTC. Its protein is CASSGTGELDEQFF.

This clonotype was seen a handful of times. The CDR3, as DNA: TGTGCCAGCAGCTCCCCTGACAGGGATGGGGCCAACGTCCTGACTTTC. This codes for CASSSPDRDGANVLTF. The chain carries TRBV5-6 and TRBJ2-6, with 7 bases that match TRBD1. Trimming removed 3 bases from V and 3 bases from J; junction bases left unmatched: 6. Germline CDR1 and CDR2: SGHDT and YYEEEE. The CDR3 consists of 16 residues.

This clonotype was observed a handful of times. The V call is TRBV28, the J call TRBJ2-7; 9 bases agree with TRBD1. J lost 0 bases, V lost 5 bases, and 2 bases had no gene match. The CDR3 is made up of 14 amino acids. CDR1 MDHEN and CDR2 SYDVKM come from the germline V gene. Written as DNA, the CDR3 is TGTGCCAGCAGTGGGACAGGGCCCTCCTACGAGCAGTACTTC. This codes for CASSGTGPSYEQYF.

The chain couples TRBV6-1 to TRBJ2-1, with D perhaps TRBD1 or TRBD2 (5 bases each). Germline lookup yields CDR1 MNHNS and CDR2 SASEGT. The length of the CDR3 is 17 residues. V lost 5 bases to trimming and J lost 5 bases, with 22 bases between them. The DNA for the CDR3 is TGTGCCAGCAGTCCCCAGGGATTAGGGAGTTGGGACAATGAGCAGTTCTTC. Residues: CASSPQGLGSWDNEQFF.

This clonotype was seen only a few times. The chain is built from TRBV7-9 and TRBJ1-2; D is unclear. Germline CDR1 is SEHNR and CDR2 is FQNEAQ (reference sequence). The CDR3 covers 12 residues. Trimming took 4 bases from V and 9 from J, leaving 12 bases between them. CDR3 residues: CASSSRTASYTF. Written as DNA, the CDR3 is TGTGCCAGCAGCTCGAGGACCGCCAGCTACACCTTC.

A few counts support this clonotype. The rearrangement uses TRBV28 and TRBJ2-2; no clear D. Germline-derived CDR1 and CDR2 are MDHEN and SYDVKM. CDR3 size: 17 residues. Trimming removed 6 bases at V and 5 bases at J, with 22 bases between. CDR3 sequence: CASSTLSVGPTTGELFF. CDR3 in DNA: TGTGCCAGCAGCACCCTATCTGTTGGGCCGACGACCGGGGAGCTGTTTTTT.

The V gene is TRBV7-2, the J gene TRBJ2-5; TRBD1 is a possible D gene (6 bases). With 4 bases removed from V and 2 bases from J, the gap between germline ends came to 11 bases. Germline CDR1 SGHTA, CDR2 FQGNSA. This CDR3 region has 14 residues. CDR3 in amino acids: CASSYGQTQETQYF. The DNA for the CDR3 is TGTGCCAGCAGCTATGGACAGACACAAGAGACCCAGTACTTC.

DNA of the CDR3: TGCGCCAGCAGCCCGGGGACTAGCGGTTGGAATGAGCAGTTCTTC. Its translation is CASSPGTSGWNEQFF. V gene TRBV5-1 combines with J gene TRBJ2-1; 11 nucleotides align to TRBD2. Germline V gene data show CDR1 as SGHRS and CDR2 as YFSETQ. Germline trimming cut 4 bases from V and 7 bases from J; bases unmatched to any gene: 7. This CDR3 spans 15 amino acids.

CDR3: CASSVSGPYNEQFF. For the CDR3, the DNA is TGTGCCAGCAGCGTTAGCGGCCCCTACAATGAGCAGTTCTTC. The chain is built from TRBV13 and TRBJ2-1; tentatively, D is TRBD2 (6 bases). V was clipped by 5 bases and J by 2 bases, with 10 bases between them. Germline V lookup: CDR1 PRHDT, CDR2 FYEKMQ (reference sequence). CDR3 length equals 14 residues.

This chain links TRBV27 with TRBJ2-1; the match to TRBD2 covers 9 bases. Germline lookup yields CDR1 MNHEY and CDR2 SMNVEV (reference sequence). CDR3 length equals 16 residues. The J segment lost 9 bases and the V segment lost 0 bases, leaving 9 bases of the junction unmatched. DNA for the CDR3: TGTGCCAGCAGTTTATCACGCCCTAGCGGGACTGTTGAGCAGTTCTTC. Translated, it gives CASSLSRPSGTVEQFF.

This clonotype was counted a few times. This chain links TRBV27 with TRBJ2-1; the match to TRBD2 covers 7 bases. From germline, CDR1 is MNHEY and CDR2 SMNVEV (reference sequence). Unmatched junction bases numbered 3, after V lost 0 bases and J lost 1 base. The CDR3 length is 16 residues. This CDR3 is CASSLSAGESYNEQFF. In DNA, the CDR3 is TGTGCCAGCAGTTTATCGGCGGGAGAATCCTACAATGAGCAGTTCTTC.

This clonotype occurred a few times. The gene calls are TRBV7-9 and TRBJ2-2; 10 nucleotides line up with TRBD2. Germline V gene sequence: CDR1 SEHNR, CDR2 FQNEAQ (reference sequence). J lost 5 bases, V lost 4 bases, and 7 bases had no gene match. The CDR3 loop spans 16 amino acids. The CDR3 here is CASSSTLSGRTGELFF. In DNA form, the CDR3 reads TGTGCCAGCAGCTCTACACTTAGCGGGAGGACCGGGGAGCTGTTTTTT.

The gene calls are TRBV6-2 or TRBV6-3 and TRBJ2-5; D is possibly TRBD1 (6 bases). V was pared by 2 bases and J by 8 bases, with 9 bases between. Per the germline V gene, CDR1 is MNHEY and CDR2 is SVGEGT. The CDR3 runs 12 residues. The CDR3 DNA reads as TGTGCCAGCAGTTACCTGGGGGCAACCCAGTACTTC. The encoded protein is CASSYLGATQYF.

V usage is TRBV20-1 and J usage is TRBJ2-1; TRBD2 matches at 8 bases. Germline CDR1 DFQATT, CDR2 SNEGSKA (reference sequence). The V gene end was trimmed by 4 bases and the J gene end by 8 bases; junction bases not matched to a gene: 16. CDR3 length: 16 amino acids. The DNA for the CDR3 is TGCAGTGCTACTCCCGAGACTAGCGTGAGGATAGATGAGCAGTTCTTC. Translating gives CSATPETSVRIDEQFF.

The rearrangement links TRBV6-5 to TRBJ2-5, with 8 bases identical to TRBD1. The CDR3 loop spans 16 amino acids. The trim removed 0 bases at V and 5 bases at J, leaving 8 bases unmatched. Germline CDR1 is MNHEY and CDR2 is SVGAGI. The CDR3 reads CASSYSTQGGWETQYF. DNA for the CDR3: TGTGCCAGCAGTTACTCTACACAGGGGGGATGGGAGACCCAGTACTTC.

This clonotype has more than one count but fewer than ten. The chain has TRBV12-5 and TRBJ2-7; D remains unclear. From germline, CDR1 is LGHNT and CDR2 FRNRAP. V was clipped by 4 bases and J by 0 bases, with 7 bases between them. This CDR3 spans 13 amino acids. The CDR3 DNA reads TGTGCTAGTGGTTCAGAGAACTCCTACGAGCAGTACTTC. It codes for CASGSENSYEQYF.

The CDR3: CASSRTPMERGTNNEQFF. The CDR3, as DNA: TGTGCCAGCAGCCGCACACCTATGGAGCGGGGGACCAACAATGAGCAGTTCTTC. The genes are TRBV6-6 and TRBJ2-1; 8 bases align to TRBD2. CDR3 length equals 18 residues. Trimming removed 6 bases from V and 5 bases from J; junction bases left unmatched: 18. CDR1 and CDR2 (germline): MNHNY, SVGAGI (reference sequence).

The J gene is TRBJ2-1, the V gene TRBV3-1; the match to TRBD2 covers 12 bases. Germline V gene lookup returns CDR1 LGHDT and CDR2 YNNKEL (reference sequence). The junction had 1 base not matched to a gene; V was cut back by 2 bases and J by 5 bases. The CDR3 is made up of 15 amino acids. The CDR3 loop is CASSQWTSGDNEQFF. CDR3 coding DNA: TGTGCCAGCAGCCAATGGACTAGCGGGGACAATGAGCAGTTCTTC.

The V and J genes are TRBV29-1 and TRBJ2-3, with a possible D match to TRBD2 (7 bases). The CDR3 totals 17 residues. CDR1 is SQVTM and CDR2 is ANQGSEA in the germline V gene. Trimming shortened V by 0 bases and J by 5 bases, and 21 bases separated the two germline ends. CDR3: CSVEDEGGGPGLDTQYF. DNA for the CDR3: TGCAGCGTTGAAGATGAGGGAGGGGGACCAGGCTTAGATACGCAGTATTTT.

This rearrangement joins TRBV29-1 to TRBJ2-7; D gene uncertain. The CDR3 contains 14 residues. V lost 3 bases to trimming and J lost 2 bases, with 14 bases between them. Germline V gene data show CDR1 as SQVTM and CDR2 as ANQGSEA. CDR3 bases: TGCAGCGTTGAGGATCGGGTCTTACCCTACGAGCAGTACTTC. It codes for CSVEDRVLPYEQYF.

The CDR3 DNA follows: TGTGCCAGCAGCTTAGTCCCGACAGAGACCTTTGGCTACACCTTC. Its protein is CASSLVPTETFGYTF. The chain links TRBV7-6 to TRBJ1-2; a possible D gene is TRBD1 (5 bases). Germline CDR1 reads SGHVS; CDR2 reads FNYEAQ. The CDR3 spans 15 residues. Trimming stripped 1 base from V and 7 bases from J, with 16 bases between.

This chain uses TRBV4-1 with TRBJ2-2; D is perhaps TRBD2 (7 bases). The ends were cut back, 0 bases at V and 5 bases at J, with 16 bases in the middle. Germline-derived CDR1 and CDR2 are MGHRA and YSYEKL. The CDR3 is made up of 17 amino acids. Here the CDR3 DNA reads TGCGCCAGCAGCCAAGATGGGGGGGGCATGGGTACCGGGGAGCTGTTTTTT. This codes for CASSQDGGGMGTGELFF.

This clonotype showed up just a few times. One end of the junction does not line up with germline, which may come from a read error. CDR3 nucleotides: TGTGCCAGCAGCGTAGACGTCTGGGGGACAGGGCCCCACGAGCAGTACTTC. Its translation is CASSVDVWGTGPHEQYF. The rearrangement links TRBV11-2 to TRBJ2-7; 9 bases agree with TRBD1. This CDR3 has 17 amino acids. Germline loops: CDR1 SGHAT, CDR2 FQNNGV.

The chain employs TRBV12-3 or TRBV12-4 and TRBJ1-6; no clear D. The ends were cut back, 4 bases at V and 17 bases at J, with 15 bases in the middle. The CDR3 is 12 amino acids. The CDR3 loop is CASSSPLKTVHF. As DNA, the CDR3 is TGTGCCAGCAGTTCGCCGTTGAAGACCGTCCACTTT.